The TCR beta chain under discussion was sequenced for a study of circulating and synovial CD4+ cells in juvenile arthritis (TCRdb year 2014). General notes on the study: Within each patient, the study compared the TCRbeta CDR3 repertoires of three groups: circulating HLA-DR+ CD4 T cells, bulk blood CD4 T cells, and synovial CD4 T cells. Repertoire sequencing aimed to confirm that a circulating synovial-like CD4 T cell subset was enriched in synovial clonotypes. On the study overall, not on this receptor specifically: Circulating pathogenic-like lymphocytes clustered together with synovial T cells, and compared with bulk blood, the circulating pathogenic-like lymphocytes shared a substantially higher fraction of CDR3 sequences with synovium. No difference between circulating pathogenic-like lymphocytes and bulk blood T cells was detected by traditional Vbeta family usage analysis. Compared with bulk blood CD4 repertoires, both the synovial and the circulating pathogenic-like lymphocyte repertoires were less diverse, and some CPL samples were as oligoclonal as synovium. Because overlap with synovium was found to increase with sequencing depth, the full repertoire overlap was likely underestimated by the measured shared-clonotype fractions. Because CPL samples and bulk blood CD4 samples differed in T cell genome counts by at least an order of magnitude, sample-size effects were addressed.

On this clone: The antigen it binds to is not known. Qualities for individual bases were not recorded, and no much larger clone is one base off.

The CDR3 runs 15 amino acids, cysteine and phenylalanine included. CDR3 DNA is the only sequence kept; it has 45 bases, read in frame from the first base. CDR1 MNHNS and CDR2 SASEGT were looked up in the germline V gene. Deletion took 6 bases off V and 2 bases off J, with a span of 14 bases between the germline ends. Library preparation employed the immunoSEQ multiplex PCR assay. An external provider performed TCRbeta CDR3 sequencing as a commercial service. In the source study's methods: The analyses used productive nucleotide sequences together with amino acid sequences obtained by in silico translation. Diversity was measured with Renyi entropy across alpha values, using the median of 200 repeated subsamples to equalise sample size. Pairwise repertoire distance was calculated as one minus the Chao-modified Jaccard index to correct for under-sampling and was used for clustering. Frequency-weighted overlap with synovial clonotypes was calculated over 200 sample sizes with 200 draws without replacement at each size, and the overlap was reported at the size of the smaller sample. In its TCRdb copy, this immuneACCESS table keeps in-frame sequences only and misses some clones. Where compared with another copy, unresolved V genes explain less than half of these, and the others have no known cause. That table supplies the V and J calls and clone size; D and trimming were determined from the DNA. In this sample the table shows tens of thousands of clones, around 95% of which occur a single time. The ten biggest clones cover approximately 0.17% of the sample.

The sequenced samples came from patients who had active juvenile idiopathic arthritis. Sorting was carried out immediately after cells were thawed, and dead cells were excluded with Live/Dead Fixable Near-IR Stain. Source material: CD4+ T cells from blood. This clonotype originated in a human donor with juvenile idiopathic arthritis. The V and J genes are TRBV6-1 and TRBJ1-5; matching of 6 bases hints at TRBD1 as the D gene. The sequence in DNA is TGTGCCAGCAGACATAATAACAGGGGCAATCAGCCCCAGCATTTT. Its translation is CASRHNNRGNQPQHF.